The clone carrying this T cell receptor beta chain came up once. The antigen is not known. This specimen belongs to a study of T cell responses to AZD1222 COVID-19 vaccine. Profiled with immunoSEQ multiplex PCR; TCRdb holds only in-frame clones, not every one. The data hold over 150,000 clones, with roughly nine tenths observed a single time. Study results and limitations: Donor demographics were predominantly white British with a female majority; clonal diversity may be underestimated. Seropositive at baseline were only a handful of AZD1222 recipients.

The CDR3 runs to 14 residues. Per germline, CDR1 LGHDT and CDR2 YNNKEL (reference sequence). Trimming shortened V by 2 bases and J by 7 bases, and 9 bases separated the two germline ends. The sequence derives from an adult who received the AZD1222 COVID-19 vaccine. The chain has TRBV3-1 (or the pseudogene TRBV3-2) and TRBJ1-6; unclear D gene. Material: peripheral blood, obtained 28 days after the second AZD1222 dose. In DNA form, the CDR3 reads TGTGCCAGCAGCCAAACGGTGGCAAATTCACCCCTCCACTTT. This encodes CASSQTVANSPLHF.